This record covers a single T cell receptor beta chain. The entry originates in a study of blood T cell repertoires in COVID-19. As processed by the authors: Amplification of reference gene primers provided the estimated nucleated cell counts. The table came from immunoSEQ multiplex PCR; TCRdb's copy has only in-frame clones and leaves some out. Clone size and the V and J calls come from that table; the DNA yielded D and trimming. The sample includes fewer than 85,000 clones, under 95% of them seen just once. Germline V gives CDR1 SNHLY, CDR2 FYNNEI. V lost 8 bases, J lost 4 bases, and 12 bases stayed unmatched. The CDR3 is 16 amino acids.

The rearrangement uses TRBV2 and TRBJ1-2; 11 bases fit TRBD1. The source material was peripheral blood. The sequence was collected from a human donor in a cohort sampled during active COVID-19. This CDR3 is CASGPGQGELGYGYTF. DNA for the CDR3: TGTGCCAGCGGACCGGGACAGGGGGAACTAGGCTATGGCTACACCTTC.